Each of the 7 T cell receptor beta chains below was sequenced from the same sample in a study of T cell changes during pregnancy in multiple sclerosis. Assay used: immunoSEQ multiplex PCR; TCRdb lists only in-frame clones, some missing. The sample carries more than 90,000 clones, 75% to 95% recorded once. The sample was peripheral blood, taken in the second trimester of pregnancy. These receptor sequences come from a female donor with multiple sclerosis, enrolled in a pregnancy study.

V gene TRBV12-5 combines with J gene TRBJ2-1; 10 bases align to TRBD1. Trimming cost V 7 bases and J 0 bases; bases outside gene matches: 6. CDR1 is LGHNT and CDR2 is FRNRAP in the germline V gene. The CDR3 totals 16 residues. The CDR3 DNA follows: TGTGCTAGTGCGACAGGGGGCCGTACCTCCTACAATGAGCAGTTCTTC. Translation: CASATGGRTSYNEQFF.

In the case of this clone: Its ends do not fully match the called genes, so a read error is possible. The CDR3 sequence is CASSLDRLLQETQYF. The CDR3 bases are TGTGCCAGCAGCTTAGACCGACTCCTACAAGAAACCCAGTACTTC. The J gene is TRBJ2-5, the V gene TRBV7-8; no reliable D call. This CDR3 comprises 15 residues. Germline assignment: CDR1 SGHVS and CDR2 FQNEAQ. The variable domain in full, completed from reference TRBV7-8 and TRBJ2-5, reads GAGVSQSPRYKVAKRGQDVALRCDPISGHVSLFWYQQALGQGPEFLTYFQNEAQLDKSGLPSDRFFAERPEGSVSTLKIQRTQQEDSAVYLCASSLDRLLQETQYFGPGTRLLVL.

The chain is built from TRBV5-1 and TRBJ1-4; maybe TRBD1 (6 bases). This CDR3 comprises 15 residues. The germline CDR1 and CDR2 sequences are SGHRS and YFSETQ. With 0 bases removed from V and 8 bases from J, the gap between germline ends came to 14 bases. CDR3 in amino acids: CASSLGDTGGEKLFF. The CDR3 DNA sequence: TGCGCCAGCAGCTTGGGGGACACGGGAGGGGAAAAACTGTTTTTT.

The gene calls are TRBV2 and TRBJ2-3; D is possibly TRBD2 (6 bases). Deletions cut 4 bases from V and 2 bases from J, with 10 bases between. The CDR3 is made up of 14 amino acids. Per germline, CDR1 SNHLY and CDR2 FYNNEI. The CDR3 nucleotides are TGTGCCAGCAGTGCCGGGACTCTCACAGATACGCAGTATTTT. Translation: CASSAGTLTDTQYF. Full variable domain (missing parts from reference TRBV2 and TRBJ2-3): EPEVTQTPSHQVTQMGQEVILRCVPISNHLYFYWYRQILGQKVEFLVSFYNNEISEKSEIFDDQFSVERPDGSNFTLKIRSTKLEDSAMYFCASSAGTLTDTQYFGPGTRLTVL.

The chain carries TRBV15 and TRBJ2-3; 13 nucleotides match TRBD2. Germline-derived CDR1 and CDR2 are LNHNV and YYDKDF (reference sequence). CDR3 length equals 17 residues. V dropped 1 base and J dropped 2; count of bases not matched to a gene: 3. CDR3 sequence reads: CATSRGLAGGSTDTQYF. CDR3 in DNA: TGTGCCACCAGCAGAGGACTAGCGGGAGGTTCCACAGATACGCAGTATTTT.

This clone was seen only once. The CDR3, as DNA: TGTGCCAGTAGTATCCAGGGGGCCCGCAATCAGCCCCAGCATTTT. This encodes CASSIQGARNQPQHF. The J gene is TRBJ1-5, the V gene TRBV19, with 8 positions matching TRBD1. The trim removed 3 bases at V and 2 bases at J, leaving 3 bases unmatched. The germline V gene encodes CDR1 LNHDA and CDR2 SQIVND (reference sequence). The CDR3 consists of 15 residues. The full variable domain, its missing parts supplied by reference TRBV19 and TRBJ1-5, is DGGITQSPKYLFRKEGQNVTLSCEQNLNHDAMYWYRQDPGQGLRLIYYSQIVNDFQKGDIAEGYSVSREKKESFPLTVTSAQKNPTAFYLCASSIQGARNQPQHFGDGTRLSIL.

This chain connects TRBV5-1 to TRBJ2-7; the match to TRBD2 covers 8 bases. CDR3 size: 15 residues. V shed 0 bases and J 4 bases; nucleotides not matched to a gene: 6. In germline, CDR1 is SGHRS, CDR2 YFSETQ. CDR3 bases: TGCGCCAGCAGCTTGGGGGCGGGAGGTTCTTACGAGCAGTACTTC. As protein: CASSLGAGGSYEQYF.